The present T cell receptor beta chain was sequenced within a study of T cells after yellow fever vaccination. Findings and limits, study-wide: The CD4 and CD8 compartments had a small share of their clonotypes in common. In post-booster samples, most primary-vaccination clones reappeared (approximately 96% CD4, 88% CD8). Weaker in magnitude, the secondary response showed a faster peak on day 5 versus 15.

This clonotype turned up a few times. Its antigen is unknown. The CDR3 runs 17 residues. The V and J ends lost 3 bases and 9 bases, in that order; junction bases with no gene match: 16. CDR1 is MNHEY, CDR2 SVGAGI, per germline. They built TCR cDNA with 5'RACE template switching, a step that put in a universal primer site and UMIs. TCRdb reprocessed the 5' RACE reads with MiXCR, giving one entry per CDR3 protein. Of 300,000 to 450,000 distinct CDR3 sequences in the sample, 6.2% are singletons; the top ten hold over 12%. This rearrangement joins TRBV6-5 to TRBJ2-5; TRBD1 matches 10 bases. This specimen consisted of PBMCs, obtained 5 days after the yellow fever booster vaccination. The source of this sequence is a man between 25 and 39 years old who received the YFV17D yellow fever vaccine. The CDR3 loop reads CASSYQPGQGRNWAQYF. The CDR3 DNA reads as TGTGCCAGCAGTTATCAGCCGGGACAGGGGCGTAATTGGGCCCAGTACTTC.